The present TCR beta chain was sequenced within a study of read filtering for tumor transcriptome and immune sequencing (TCRdb year 2020). Regarding the research as a whole: The cohort was composed of approximately 16 male and 14 female patients, with a mean age of 65.9 years and an age range of about 45 to 90. By revised international staging, fewer than ten patients were R-ISS I, 16 were R-ISS II and over 5 were R-ISS III. After DNase treatment, whole-transcriptome libraries were prepared using the TruSeq RNA Access Library Prep Kit. TCR-region mapped reads per sample ranged from about 4 to 10.27 million with IR-seq versus only about 85 to 1273 with RNA-seq. Using the same bone marrow samples, the study compared TCR repertoires obtained by targeted immune repertoire sequencing with those obtained by bulk whole-transcriptome sequencing. As a main aim, a read-filtering strategy for immune repertoire data was addressed, with the specific question being whether clonotypes supported by a single read should be removed.

The Immunoverse kit was used to build TCR libraries from roughly 440 ng RNA, with molecular barcoded adaptors covering alpha/delta and beta/gamma chains. TCR library preparation used the same RNA that was used for transcriptome sequencing. Sequencing of the TCR libraries was done on an Illumina HiSeq 4000 with 2 x 150 cycles. Turning to the authors' computational methods: Using MiXCR, which included quality filtering and error correction, TCR reads were aligned to human V, D, J and C references and then assembled into CDR3 clonotypes. The tcR package in R was used to analyze clonotype counts and gene usage diversity. For inspection of raw mapping reads, RNA-seq reads were mapped by STAR aligner version 2.5.3a onto GRCh37 of the human genome. To test the effect of sequencing depth on detected clonotypes, IR-seq fastq files were randomly downsampled using Seqtk 1.3. TCRdb's own reprocessing of the public reads used fastp at Q25 and MiXCR and kept productive beta chains. Identical CDR3 protein sequences are pooled into one entry, listed with their most common genes and DNA. The authors' filters were not applied to this entry. Recorded for this sample are more than 70,000 distinct CDR3 sequences; roughly 21% of them occurred a single time. The ten most abundant clones make up around 10% of the sample.

Every patient had bone marrow sampled at the time of active disease. Ficoll-Hypaque density gradient centrifugation was used to isolate the bone marrow mononuclear cells. To remove myeloma plasma cells, the cells were labeled with CD138 magnetic microbeads on a MACS separator, and CD138-negative cells were then collected by negative selection. Purity of the isolated cells was checked by flow cytometry on an Attune NxT using CD138 antibodies. Total RNA was extracted using TRIzol reagent and was quantified on a NanoDrop spectrophotometer. For each patient, the CD138-negative bone marrow sample underwent paired RNA-seq and IR-seq. The germline V gene encodes CDR1 SGHRS and CDR2 YFSETQ. The CDR3 goes from the cysteine to the phenylalanine over 14 residues. The sequence is cut down to CDR3 DNA, 42 bases in frame from base 1. This clonotype appeared a few times. Its antigen is not yet known. A much more abundant neighbour one base away suggests this may be a read error.

Results the study describes overall, beyond this receptor: Single-read clonotypes made up about 81.9% of clonotypes but 3% to 4% of total reads in IR-seq, and approximately 73% of clonotypes and approximately 45% of reads in RNA-seq. Compared with RNA-seq, IR-seq captured clonotypes at much higher depth and more reliably, and a smaller IR-seq throughput was enough to identify most shared clonotypes. The sorted CD138-negative fraction was a mixed bone marrow immune population, not purified T cells. The correlation between IR-seq and RNA-seq shared clonotype proportions was increased by removal of single-read clonotypes.

Material: a population of CD138-negative cells sorted from bone marrow. The sample's cell subset or site label is to be understood as: bone marrow mononuclear cells depleted of CD138+ plasma/myeloma cells by negative magnetic selection. This receptor was identified in a donor at least 40 years old with multiple myeloma. The chain is made from TRBV5-1 and TRBJ2-3, with 7 bases in between that match TRBD2. The CDR3 has the sequence CASGLVAGADTQYF. The DNA reads TGCGCCAGCGGCTTGGTTGCGGGGGCAGATACGCAGTATTTT.